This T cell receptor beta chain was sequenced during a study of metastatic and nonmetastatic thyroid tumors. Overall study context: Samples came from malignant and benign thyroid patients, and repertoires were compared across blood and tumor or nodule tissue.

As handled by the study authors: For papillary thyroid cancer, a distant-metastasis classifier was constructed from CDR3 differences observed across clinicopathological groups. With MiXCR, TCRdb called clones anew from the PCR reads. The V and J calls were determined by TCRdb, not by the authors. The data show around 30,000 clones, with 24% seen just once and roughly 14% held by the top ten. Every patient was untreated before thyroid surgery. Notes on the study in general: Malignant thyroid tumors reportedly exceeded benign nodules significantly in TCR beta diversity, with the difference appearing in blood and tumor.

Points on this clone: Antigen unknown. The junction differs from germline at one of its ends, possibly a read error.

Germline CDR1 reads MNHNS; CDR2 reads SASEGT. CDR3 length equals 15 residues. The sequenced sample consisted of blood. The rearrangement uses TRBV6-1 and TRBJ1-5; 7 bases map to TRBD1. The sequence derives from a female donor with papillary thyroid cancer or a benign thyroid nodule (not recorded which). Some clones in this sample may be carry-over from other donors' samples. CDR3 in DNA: TGTGCCAGCAGCGCAGGGGGGGGTAGCAATCAGACCCAGCATTTT. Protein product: CASSAGGGSNQTQHF.